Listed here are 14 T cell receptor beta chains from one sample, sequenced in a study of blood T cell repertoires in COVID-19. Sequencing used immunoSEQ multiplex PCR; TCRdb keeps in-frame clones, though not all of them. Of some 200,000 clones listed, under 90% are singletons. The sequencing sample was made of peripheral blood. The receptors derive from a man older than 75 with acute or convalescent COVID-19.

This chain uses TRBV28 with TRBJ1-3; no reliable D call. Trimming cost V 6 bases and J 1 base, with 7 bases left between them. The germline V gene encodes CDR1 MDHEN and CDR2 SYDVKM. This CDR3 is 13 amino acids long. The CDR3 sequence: CASRGPSGNTIYF. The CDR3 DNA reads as TGTGCCAGCAGGGGCCCTTCTGGAAACACCATATATTTT.

CDR3 bases: TGTGCCAGCAGCTTAGACAGGGGATTAGGTTCACCCCTCCACTTT. This sequence encodes CASSLDRGLGSPLHF. V usage is TRBV7-8 and J usage is TRBJ1-6; TRBD1 aligns across 7 bases. The CDR3 is made up of 15 amino acids. Germline lookup yields CDR1 SGHVS and CDR2 FQNEAQ. V trimming: 1 base; J trimming: 9 bases; junction bases outside the gene matches: 6.

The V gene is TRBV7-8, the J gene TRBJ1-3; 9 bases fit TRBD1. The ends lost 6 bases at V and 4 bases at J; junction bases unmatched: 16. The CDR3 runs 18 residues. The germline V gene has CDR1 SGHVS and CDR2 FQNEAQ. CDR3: CASSLGDRASYSGNTIYF. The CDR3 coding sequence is TGTGCCAGCAGTCTTGGGGACAGGGCATCCTATTCGGGAAACACCATATATTTT. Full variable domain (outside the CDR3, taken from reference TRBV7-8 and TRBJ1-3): GAGVSQSPRYKVAKRGQDVALRCDPISGHVSLFWYQQALGQGPEFLTYFQNEAQLDKSGLPSDRFFAERPEGSVSTLKIQRTQQEDSAVYLCASSLGDRASYSGNTIYFGEGSWLTVV.

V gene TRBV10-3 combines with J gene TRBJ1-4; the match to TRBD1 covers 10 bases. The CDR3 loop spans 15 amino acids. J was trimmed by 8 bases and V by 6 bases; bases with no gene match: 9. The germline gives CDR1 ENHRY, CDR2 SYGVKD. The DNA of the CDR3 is TGTGCCATCAGCCGAGGGGGACAGGGGAACGAAAAACTGTTTTTT. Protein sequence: CAISRGGQGNEKLFF.

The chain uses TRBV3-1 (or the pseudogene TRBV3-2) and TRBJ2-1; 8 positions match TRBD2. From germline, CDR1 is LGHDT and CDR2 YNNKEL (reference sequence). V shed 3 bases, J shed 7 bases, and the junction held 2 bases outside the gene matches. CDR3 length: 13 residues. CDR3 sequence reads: CASSHSSGNEQFF. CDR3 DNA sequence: TGTGCCAGCAGCCACTCTAGCGGGAATGAGCAGTTCTTC.

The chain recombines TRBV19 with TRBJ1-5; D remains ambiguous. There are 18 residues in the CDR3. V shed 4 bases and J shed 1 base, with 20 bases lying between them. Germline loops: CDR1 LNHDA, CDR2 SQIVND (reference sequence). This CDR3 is CASSTPNSEGGSNQPQHF. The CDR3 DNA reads TGTGCCAGTAGTACCCCAAACTCGGAGGGAGGGAGCAATCAGCCCCAGCATTTT.

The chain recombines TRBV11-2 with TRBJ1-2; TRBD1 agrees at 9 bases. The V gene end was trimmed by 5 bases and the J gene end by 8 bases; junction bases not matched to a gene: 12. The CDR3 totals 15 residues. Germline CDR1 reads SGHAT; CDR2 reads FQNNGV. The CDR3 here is CASSPSTGTGTGYTF. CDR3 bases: TGTGCCAGCAGCCCGAGCACCGGGACAGGGACGGGCTACACCTTC. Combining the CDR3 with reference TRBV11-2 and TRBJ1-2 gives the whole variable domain EAGVAQSPRYKIIEKRQSVAFWCNPISGHATLYWYQQILGQGPKLLIQFQNNGVVDDSQLPKDRFSAERLKGVDSTLKIQPAKLEDSAVYLCASSPSTGTGTGYTFGSGTRLTVV.

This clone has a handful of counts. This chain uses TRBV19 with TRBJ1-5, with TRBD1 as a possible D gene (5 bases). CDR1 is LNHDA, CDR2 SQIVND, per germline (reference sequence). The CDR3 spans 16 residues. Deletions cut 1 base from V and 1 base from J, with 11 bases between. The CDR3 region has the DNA TGTGCCAGTAGTATAGTCTGGGGCACGAGCAATCAGCCCCAGCATTTT. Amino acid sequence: CASSIVWGTSNQPQHF.

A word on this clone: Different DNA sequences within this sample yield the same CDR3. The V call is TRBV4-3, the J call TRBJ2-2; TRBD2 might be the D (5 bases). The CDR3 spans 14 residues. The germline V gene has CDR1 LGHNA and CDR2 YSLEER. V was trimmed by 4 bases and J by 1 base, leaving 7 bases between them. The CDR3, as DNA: TGCGCCAGCAGCCGAGGGCAGAACACCGGGGAGCTGTTTTTT. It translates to CASSRGQNTGELFF.

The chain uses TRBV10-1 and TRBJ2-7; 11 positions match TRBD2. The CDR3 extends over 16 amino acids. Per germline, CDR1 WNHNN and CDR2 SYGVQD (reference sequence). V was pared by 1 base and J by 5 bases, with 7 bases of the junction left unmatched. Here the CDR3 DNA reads TGCGCCAGCAGTGAGTACCCTCCGGGACTAGCGGACGAGCAGTACTTC. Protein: CASSEYPPGLADEQYF.

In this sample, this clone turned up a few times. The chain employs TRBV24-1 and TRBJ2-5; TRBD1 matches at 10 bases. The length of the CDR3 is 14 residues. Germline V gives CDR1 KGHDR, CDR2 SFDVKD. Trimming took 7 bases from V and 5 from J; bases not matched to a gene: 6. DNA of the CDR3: TGTGCCACCAGGGAGACAGGGGGCACGGAGACCCAGTACTTC. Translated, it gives CATRETGGTETQYF.

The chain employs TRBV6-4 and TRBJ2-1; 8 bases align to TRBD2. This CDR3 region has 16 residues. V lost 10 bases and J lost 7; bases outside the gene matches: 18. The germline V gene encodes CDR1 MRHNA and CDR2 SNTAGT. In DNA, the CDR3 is TGTGCCACCCGGGGGGGGAGAGTAGCGGGAATGAATGAGCAGTTCTTC. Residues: CATRGGRVAGMNEQFF.

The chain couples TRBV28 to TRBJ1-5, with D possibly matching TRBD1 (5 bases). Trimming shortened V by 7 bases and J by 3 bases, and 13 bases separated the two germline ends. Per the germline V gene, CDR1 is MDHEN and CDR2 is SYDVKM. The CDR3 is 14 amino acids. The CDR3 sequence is CASNPGHHNQPQHF. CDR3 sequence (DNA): TGTGCCAGCAATCCAGGACACCACAATCAGCCCCAGCATTTT.

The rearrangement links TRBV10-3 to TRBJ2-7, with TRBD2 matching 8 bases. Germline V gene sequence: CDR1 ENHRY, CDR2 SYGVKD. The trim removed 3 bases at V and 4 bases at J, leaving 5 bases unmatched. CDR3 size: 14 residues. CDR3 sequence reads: CAISDGGGKYEQYV. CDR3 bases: TGTGCCATCAGTGACGGGGGGGGCAAGTACGAGCAGTACGTC.